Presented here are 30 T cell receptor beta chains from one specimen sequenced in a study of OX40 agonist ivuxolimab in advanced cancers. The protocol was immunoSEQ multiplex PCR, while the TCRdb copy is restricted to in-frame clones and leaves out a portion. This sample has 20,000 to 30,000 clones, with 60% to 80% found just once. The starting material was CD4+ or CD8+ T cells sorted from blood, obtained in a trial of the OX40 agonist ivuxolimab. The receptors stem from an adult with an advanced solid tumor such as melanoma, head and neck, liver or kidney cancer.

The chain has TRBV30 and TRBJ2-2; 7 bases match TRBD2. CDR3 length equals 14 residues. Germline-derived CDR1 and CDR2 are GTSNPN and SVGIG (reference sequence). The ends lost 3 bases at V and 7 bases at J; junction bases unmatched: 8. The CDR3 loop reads CAWRGSGEGGELFF. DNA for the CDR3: TGTGCCTGGAGGGGAAGCGGGGAGGGCGGGGAGCTGTTTTTT.

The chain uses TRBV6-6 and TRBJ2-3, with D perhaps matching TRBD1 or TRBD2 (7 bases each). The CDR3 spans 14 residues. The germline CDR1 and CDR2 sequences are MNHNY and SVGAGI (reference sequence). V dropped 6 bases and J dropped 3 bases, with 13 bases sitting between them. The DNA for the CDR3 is TGTGCCAGCAGACTGCAGGGGGGGACAGATACGCAGTATTTT. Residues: CASRLQGGTDTQYF.

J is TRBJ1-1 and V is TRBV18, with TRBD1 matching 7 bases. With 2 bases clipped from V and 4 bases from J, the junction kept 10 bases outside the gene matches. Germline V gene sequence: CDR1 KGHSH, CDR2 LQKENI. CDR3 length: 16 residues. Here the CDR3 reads CASSPLSGTEATEAFF. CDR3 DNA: TGTGCCAGCTCACCATTATCCGGGACAGAAGCCACTGAAGCTTTCTTT.

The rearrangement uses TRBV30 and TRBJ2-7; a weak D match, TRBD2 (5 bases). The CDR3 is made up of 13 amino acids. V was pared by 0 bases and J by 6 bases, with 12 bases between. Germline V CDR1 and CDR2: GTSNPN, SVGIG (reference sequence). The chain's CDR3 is CAWSVGTSSEQYF. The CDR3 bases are TGTGCCTGGAGTGTGGGAACTAGTTCCGAGCAGTACTTC.

The CDR3 region is CASSFLYEQYF. DNA for the CDR3: TGCGCCAGCAGCTTTCTCTACGAGCAGTACTTC. The rearrangement joins TRBV5-1 to TRBJ2-7; no firm D call. Trimming removed 2 bases at V and 3 bases at J, with 3 bases between. Germline lookup yields CDR1 SGHRS and CDR2 YFSETQ. The CDR3 is 11 residues long.

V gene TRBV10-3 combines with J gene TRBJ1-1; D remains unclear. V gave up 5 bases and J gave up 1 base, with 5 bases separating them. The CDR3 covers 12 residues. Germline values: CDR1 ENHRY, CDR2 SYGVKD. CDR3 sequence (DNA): TGTGCCATCAGTCGGGAGAACACTGAAGCTTTCTTT. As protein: CAISRENTEAFF.

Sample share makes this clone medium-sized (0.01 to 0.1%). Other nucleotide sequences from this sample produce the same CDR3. The CDR3 protein is CASALGPTAGTGNTIYF. CDR3 sequence (DNA): TGTGCCAGTGCTTTAGGCCCGACAGCCGGTACTGGAAACACCATATATTTT. The genes are TRBV19 and TRBJ1-3, with a tentative D call TRBD1 (5 bases). The V and J ends lost 8 bases and 2 bases respectively, with 22 bases between them. Germline lookup yields CDR1 LNHDA and CDR2 SQIVND (reference sequence). The CDR3 length is 17 residues.

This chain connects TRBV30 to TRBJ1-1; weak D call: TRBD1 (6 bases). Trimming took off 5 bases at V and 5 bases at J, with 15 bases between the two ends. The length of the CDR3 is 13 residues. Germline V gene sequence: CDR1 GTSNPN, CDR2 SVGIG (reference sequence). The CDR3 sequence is CAWESGDFTEAFF. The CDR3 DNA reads TGTGCCTGGGAATCAGGGGATTTTACTGAAGCTTTCTTT. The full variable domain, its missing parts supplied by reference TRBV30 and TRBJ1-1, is SQTIHQWPATLVQPVGSPLSLECTVEGTSNPNLYWYRQAAGRGLQLLFYSVGIGQISSEVPQNLSASRPQDRQFILSSKKLLLSDSGFYLCAWESGDFTEAFFGQGTRLTVV.

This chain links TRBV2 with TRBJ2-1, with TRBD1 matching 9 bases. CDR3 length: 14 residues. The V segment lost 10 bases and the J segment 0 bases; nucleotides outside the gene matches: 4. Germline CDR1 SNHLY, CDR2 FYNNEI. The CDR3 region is CAKDRGGSYNEQFF. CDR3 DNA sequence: TGTGCCAAAGACAGGGGGGGCTCCTACAATGAGCAGTTCTTC.

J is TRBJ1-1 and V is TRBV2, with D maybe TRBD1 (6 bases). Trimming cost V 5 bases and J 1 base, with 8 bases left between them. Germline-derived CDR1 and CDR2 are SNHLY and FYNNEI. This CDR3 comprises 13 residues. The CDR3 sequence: CASSQDRNTEAFF. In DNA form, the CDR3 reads TGTGCCAGCAGTCAGGACAGGAACACTGAAGCTTTCTTT.

As DNA, the CDR3 is TGTGCCAGCAGCTTGGCTCTGGGGGAGCAGTTCTTC. This translates into CASSLALGEQFF. This chain connects TRBV5-5 to TRBJ2-1; D is uncertain. Germline V gene data show CDR1 as SGHKS and CDR2 as YYEKEE (reference sequence). The CDR3 length is 12 residues. The V and J ends lost 0 bases and 10 bases respectively, with 8 bases between them.

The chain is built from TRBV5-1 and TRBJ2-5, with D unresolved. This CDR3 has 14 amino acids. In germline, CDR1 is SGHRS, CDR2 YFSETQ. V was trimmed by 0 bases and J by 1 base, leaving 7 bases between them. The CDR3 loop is CASSLVATQETQYF. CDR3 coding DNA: TGCGCCAGCAGCTTGGTGGCCACCCAAGAGACCCAGTACTTC.

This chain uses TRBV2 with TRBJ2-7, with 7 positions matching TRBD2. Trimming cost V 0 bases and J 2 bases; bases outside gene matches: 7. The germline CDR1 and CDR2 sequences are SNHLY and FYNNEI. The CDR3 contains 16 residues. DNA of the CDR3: TGTGCCAGCAGTGAAGCGCCCGGGGGGATCCCCTACGAGCAGTACTTC. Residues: CASSEAPGGIPYEQYF.

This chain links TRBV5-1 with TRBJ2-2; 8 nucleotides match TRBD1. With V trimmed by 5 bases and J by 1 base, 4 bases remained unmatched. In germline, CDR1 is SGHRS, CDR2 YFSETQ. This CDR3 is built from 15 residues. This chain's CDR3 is CASSSTGVNTGELFF. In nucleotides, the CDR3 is TGCGCCAGCAGTTCGACAGGGGTGAACACCGGGGAGCTGTTTTTT.

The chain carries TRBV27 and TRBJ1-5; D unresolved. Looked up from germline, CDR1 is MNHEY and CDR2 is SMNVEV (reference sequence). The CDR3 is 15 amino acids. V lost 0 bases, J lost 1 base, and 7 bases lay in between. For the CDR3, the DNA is TGTGCCAGCAGTTTATCGTCGGGAAGCAATCAGCCCCAGCATTTT. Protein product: CASSLSSGSNQPQHF.

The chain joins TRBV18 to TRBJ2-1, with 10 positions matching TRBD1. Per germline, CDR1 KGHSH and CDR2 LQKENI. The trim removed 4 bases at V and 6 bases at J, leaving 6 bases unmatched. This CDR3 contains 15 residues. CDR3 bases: TGTGCCAGCTCACGGACAGGGGGGATCGGCAATGAGCAGTTCTTC. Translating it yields CASSRTGGIGNEQFF.

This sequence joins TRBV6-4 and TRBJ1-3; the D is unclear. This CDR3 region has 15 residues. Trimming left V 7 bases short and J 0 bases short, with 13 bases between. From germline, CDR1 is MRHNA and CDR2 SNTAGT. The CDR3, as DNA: TGTGCCAGCATGAGGCGACCCTCCTCTGGAAACACCATATATTTT. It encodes CASMRRPSSGNTIYF.

CDR3 loop: CASSLGWFEQYF. The CDR3 DNA is TGTGCCAGCAGCTTAGGATGGTTCGAGCAGTACTTC. This chain joins TRBV11-2 and TRBJ2-7; D uncertain. Germline V lookup: CDR1 SGHAT, CDR2 FQNNGV. V was pared by 1 base and J by 6 bases, with 7 bases between. The CDR3 is 12 amino acids. The whole variable domain, filled in from reference TRBV11-2 and TRBJ2-7, reads EAGVAQSPRYKIIEKRQSVAFWCNPISGHATLYWYQQILGQGPKLLIQFQNNGVVDDSQLPKDRFSAERLKGVDSTLKIQPAKLEDSAVYLCASSLGWFEQYFGPGTRLTVT.

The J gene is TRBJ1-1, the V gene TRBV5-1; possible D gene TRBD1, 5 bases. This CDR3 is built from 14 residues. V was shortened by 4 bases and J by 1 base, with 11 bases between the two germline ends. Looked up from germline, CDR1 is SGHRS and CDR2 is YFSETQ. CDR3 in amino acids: CASSTGPWNTEAFF. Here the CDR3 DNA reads TGCGCCAGCAGCACGGGACCTTGGAACACTGAAGCTTTCTTT.

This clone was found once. The CDR3 loop reads CASSGFGGTDTQYF. CDR3 DNA sequence: TGCGCCAGCAGCGGTTTCGGGGGCACAGATACGCAGTATTTT. The chain is built from TRBV5-1 and TRBJ2-3, with D perhaps TRBD2 (5 bases). The V and J ends lost 4 bases and 1 base respectively, with 10 bases between them. CDR3 length: 14 residues. Germline-derived CDR1 and CDR2 are SGHRS and YFSETQ.

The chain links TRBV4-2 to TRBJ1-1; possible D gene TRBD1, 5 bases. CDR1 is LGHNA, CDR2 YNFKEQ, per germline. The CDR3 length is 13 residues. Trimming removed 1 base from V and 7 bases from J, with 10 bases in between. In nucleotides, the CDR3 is TGTGCCAGCAGCCAAGCGGGGCGCGATGAAGCTTTCTTT. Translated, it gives CASSQAGRDEAFF.

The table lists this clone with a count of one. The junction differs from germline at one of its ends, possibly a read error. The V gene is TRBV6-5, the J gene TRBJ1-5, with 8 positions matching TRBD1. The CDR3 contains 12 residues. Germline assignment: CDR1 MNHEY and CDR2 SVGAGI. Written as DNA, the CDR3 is TGTGCCAGCAGGGGCACAGGGGGTAGGGACTTTTTT. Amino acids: CASRGTGGRDFF.

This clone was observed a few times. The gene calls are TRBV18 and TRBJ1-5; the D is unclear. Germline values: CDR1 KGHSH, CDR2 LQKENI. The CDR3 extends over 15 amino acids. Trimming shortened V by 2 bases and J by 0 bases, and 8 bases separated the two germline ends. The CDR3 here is CASSPVGYSNQPQHF. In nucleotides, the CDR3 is TGTGCCAGCTCACCAGTTGGGTATAGCAATCAGCCCCAGCATTTT.

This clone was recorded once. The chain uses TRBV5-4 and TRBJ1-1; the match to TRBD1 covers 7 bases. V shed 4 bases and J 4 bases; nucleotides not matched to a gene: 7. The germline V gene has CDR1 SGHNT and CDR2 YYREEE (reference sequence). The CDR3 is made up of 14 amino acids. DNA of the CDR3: TGTGCCAGCAGCCTTGCGGACAGGATCACTGAAGCTTTCTTT. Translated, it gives CASSLADRITEAFF.

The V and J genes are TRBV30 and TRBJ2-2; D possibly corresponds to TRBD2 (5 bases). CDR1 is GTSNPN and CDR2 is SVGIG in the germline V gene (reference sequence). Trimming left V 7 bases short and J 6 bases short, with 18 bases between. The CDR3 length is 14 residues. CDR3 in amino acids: CASTFSFSAGELFF. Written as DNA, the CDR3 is TGTGCCTCTACTTTCTCTTTTAGCGCCGGGGAGCTGTTTTTT.

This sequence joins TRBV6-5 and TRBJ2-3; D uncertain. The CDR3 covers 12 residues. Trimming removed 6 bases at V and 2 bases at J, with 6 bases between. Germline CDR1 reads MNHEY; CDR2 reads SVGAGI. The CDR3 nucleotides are TGTGCCAGCAGAACTTCCACAGATACGCAGTATTTT. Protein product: CASRTSTDTQYF.

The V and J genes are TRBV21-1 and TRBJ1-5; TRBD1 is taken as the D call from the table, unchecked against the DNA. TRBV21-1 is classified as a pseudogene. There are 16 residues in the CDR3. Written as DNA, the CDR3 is TGTGCCAGCAGCCGGGACAGACATAATAGCAATCAGCCCCAGCATTTT. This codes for CASSRDRHNSNQPQHF.

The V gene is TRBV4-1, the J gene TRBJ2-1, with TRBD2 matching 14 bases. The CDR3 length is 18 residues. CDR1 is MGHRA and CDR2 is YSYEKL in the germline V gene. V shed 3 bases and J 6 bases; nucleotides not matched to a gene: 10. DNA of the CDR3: TGCGCCAGCAGCCACATGGATCTAGGACTAGCGGGGGGCAATGAGCAGTTCTTC. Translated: CASSHMDLGLAGGNEQFF.

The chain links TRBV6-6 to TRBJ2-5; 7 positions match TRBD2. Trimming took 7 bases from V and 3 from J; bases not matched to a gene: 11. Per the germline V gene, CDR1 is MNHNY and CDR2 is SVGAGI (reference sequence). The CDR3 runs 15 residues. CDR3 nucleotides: TGTGCCAGCATGTCCCGGTGGGGGGGAGAAGAGACCCAGTACTTC. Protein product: CASMSRWGGEETQYF.

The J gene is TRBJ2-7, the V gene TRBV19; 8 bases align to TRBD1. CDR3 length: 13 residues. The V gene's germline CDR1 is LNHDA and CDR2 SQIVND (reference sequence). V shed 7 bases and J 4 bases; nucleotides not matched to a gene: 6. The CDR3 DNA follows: TGTGCCAGTAAGCCCAGGGGGCCGTACGAGCAGTACTTC. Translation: CASKPRGPYEQYF.